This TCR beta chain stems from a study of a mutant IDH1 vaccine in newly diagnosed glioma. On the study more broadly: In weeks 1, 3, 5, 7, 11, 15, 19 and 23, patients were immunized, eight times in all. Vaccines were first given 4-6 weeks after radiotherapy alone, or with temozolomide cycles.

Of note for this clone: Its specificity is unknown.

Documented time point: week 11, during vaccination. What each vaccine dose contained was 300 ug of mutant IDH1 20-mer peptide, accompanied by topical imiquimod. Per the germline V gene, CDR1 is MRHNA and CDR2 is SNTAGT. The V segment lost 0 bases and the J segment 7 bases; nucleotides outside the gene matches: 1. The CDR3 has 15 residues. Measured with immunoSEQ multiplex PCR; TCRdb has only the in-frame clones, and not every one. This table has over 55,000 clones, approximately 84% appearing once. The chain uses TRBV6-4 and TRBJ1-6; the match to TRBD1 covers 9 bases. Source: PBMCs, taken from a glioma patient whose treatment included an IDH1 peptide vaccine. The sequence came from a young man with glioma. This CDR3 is CASSDSTGGNSPLHF. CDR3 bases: TGTGCCAGCAGTGACTCGACAGGGGGAAATTCACCCCTCCACTTT.